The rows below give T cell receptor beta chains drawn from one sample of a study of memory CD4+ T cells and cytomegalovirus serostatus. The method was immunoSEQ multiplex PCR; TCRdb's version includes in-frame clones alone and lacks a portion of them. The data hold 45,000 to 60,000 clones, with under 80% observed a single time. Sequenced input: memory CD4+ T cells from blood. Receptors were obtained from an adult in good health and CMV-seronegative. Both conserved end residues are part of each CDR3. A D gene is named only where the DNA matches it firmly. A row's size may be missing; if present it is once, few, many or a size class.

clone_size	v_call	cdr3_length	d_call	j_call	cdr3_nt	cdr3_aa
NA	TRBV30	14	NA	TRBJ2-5	TGTGCCTGGAGCAGTTGGTGGGGGCTAGAGACCCAGTACTTC	CAWSSWWGLETQYF
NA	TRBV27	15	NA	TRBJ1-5	TGTGCCAGCAGTTTAACCCGGGCGGGCAATCAGCCCCAGCATTTT	CASSLTRAGNQPQHF
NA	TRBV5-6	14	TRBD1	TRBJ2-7	TGTGCCAGCAGCTACAGGGGGCTTCACTACGAGCAGTACTTC	CASSYRGLHYEQYF
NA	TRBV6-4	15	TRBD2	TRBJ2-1	TGTGCCAGCAGTGACTTTGGCGGGGGATACAATGAGCAGTTCTTC	CASSDFGGGYNEQFF
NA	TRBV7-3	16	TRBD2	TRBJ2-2	TGTGCCAGCAGCTCGGGACTAGCGGGAGTTCAAGGGGAGCTGTTTTTT	CASSSGLAGVQGELFF
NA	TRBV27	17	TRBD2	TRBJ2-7	TGTGCCAGCAGTTCCCAGAGAGCACTAGCGGGAGTGGGCGAGCAGTACTTC	CASSSQRALAGVGEQYF
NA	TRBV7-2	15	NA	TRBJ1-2	TGTGCCAGCAGCCCGGGAGACAGGCTCCTCTATGGCTACACCTTC	CASSPGDRLLYGYTF
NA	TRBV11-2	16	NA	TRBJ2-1	TGTGCCAGCAGCTTAGTCGGTTCCGCTACCTACAATGAGCAGTTCTTC	CASSLVGSATYNEQFF
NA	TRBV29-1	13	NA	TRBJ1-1	TGCAGCGTCTTAACTACGGGTAACACTGAAGCTTTCTTT	CSVLTTGNTEAFF
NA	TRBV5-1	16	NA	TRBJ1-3	TGCGCCAGCAGCTTGCGGGGGGCGAGCTCTGGAAACACCATATATTTT	CASSLRGASSGNTIYF
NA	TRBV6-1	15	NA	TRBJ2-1	TGTGCCAGCGGGGGGGGCAGGAGCTCCTACAATGAGCAGTTCTTC	CASGGGRSSYNEQFF
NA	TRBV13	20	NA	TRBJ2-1	TGTGCCAGCAGCTTATTTAAACGGGACAGAACTCCCGGGACTTACAATGAGCAGTTCTTC	CASSLFKRDRTPGTYNEQFF
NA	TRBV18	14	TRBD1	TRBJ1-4	TGTGCCAGCTCCCAAAAGGGGGCGGTTGAAAAACTGTTTTTT	CASSQKGAVEKLFF
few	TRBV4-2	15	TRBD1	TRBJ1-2	TGTGCCAGCAGCCAATCTTTGGACAGGGAAATTGGAGACACCTTC	CASSQSLDREIGDTF
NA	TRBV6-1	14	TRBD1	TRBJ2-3	TGTGCCAGCAGCCGGGACAGACACACAGATACGCAGTATTTT	CASSRDRHTDTQYF
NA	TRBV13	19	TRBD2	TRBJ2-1	TGTGCCAGCAGCTTAGTTCTCGGGGCGGGAGTACAATCCTACAATGAGCAGTTCTTC	CASSLVLGAGVQSYNEQFF
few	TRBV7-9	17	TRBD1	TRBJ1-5	TGTGCCAGCAGCTTCGGACAGGTCGGAGGTAGCAATCAGCCCCAGCATTTT	CASSFGQVGGSNQPQHF
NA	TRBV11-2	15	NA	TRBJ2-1	TGTGCCAGCAGCCCCCGGTCTAGCGACTACAATGAGCAGTTCTTC	CASSPRSSDYNEQFF
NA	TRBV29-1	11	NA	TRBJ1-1	TGCAGCGTTGATAGGAACACTGAAGCTTTCTTT	CSVDRNTEAFF
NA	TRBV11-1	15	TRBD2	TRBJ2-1	TGTGCCAGCAGACTAGAACCGGGAGGAAGGAATGAGCAGTTCTTC	CASRLEPGGRNEQFF
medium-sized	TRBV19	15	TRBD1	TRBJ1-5	TGTGCCAGTAGAGACAGGGGGGGGATAAATCAGCCCCAGCATTTT	CASRDRGGINQPQHF
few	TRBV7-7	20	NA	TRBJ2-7	TGTGCTAGCAGCTTTCTACAGGGGGCGCGGGAGGGCCGGGTCTCCTACGAGCAGTACTTC	CASSFLQGAREGRVSYEQYF
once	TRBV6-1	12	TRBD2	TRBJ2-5	TGTGCCAGCAGTCACTTAGCGGGAGCGCCCTACTTC	CASSHLAGAPYF
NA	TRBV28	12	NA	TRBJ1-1	TGTGCCATACGGTTAGGCGGCACTGAAGCTTTCTTT	CAIRLGGTEAFF
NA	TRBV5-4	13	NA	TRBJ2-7	TGTGCCAGCAGGTTCGCGGGCACCTACGAGCAGTACTTC	CASRFAGTYEQYF
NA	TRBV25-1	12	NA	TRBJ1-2	TGTGCCAGCAGTTTCCAGAACTATGGCTACACCTTC	CASSFQNYGYTF
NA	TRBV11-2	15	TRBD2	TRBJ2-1	TGTGCCAGCAGCGGGACTAGCGGAGGAGGGAATGAGCAGTTCTTC	CASSGTSGGGNEQFF